Listed here are 13 T cell receptor beta chains from one sample, sequenced in a study of T-cell memory formation after mild COVID-19. TCRdb passed the 5' RACE reads through MiXCR, listing each CDR3 protein once. The sample shows 350,000 to 450,000 distinct CDR3 sequences, 24% of them seen only once. Sequenced: PBMCs or a T cell subset sorted from them (not recorded which). The receptor source for this set is an adult woman who had mild COVID-19 (a few samples of this study predate the infection). Cell type and time point are not known.

A few counts support this clonotype. The chain combines TRBV9 with TRBJ1-3; tentatively, D is TRBD1 (5 bases). The germline gives CDR1 SGDLS, CDR2 YYNGEE. The ends were cut back, 2 bases at V and 4 bases at J, with 10 bases in the middle. CDR3 size: 14 residues. CDR3 DNA: TGTGCCAGCAGCGTCGGGACCCTCGGAAACACCATATATTTT. It specifies CASSVGTLGNTIYF.

This clonotype appeared a few times. The V and J genes are TRBV10-3 and TRBJ2-5; D remains unclear. The CDR3 extends over 13 amino acids. Germline V lookup: CDR1 ENHRY, CDR2 SYGVKD. Trimming shortened V by 7 bases and J by 2 bases, and 11 bases separated the two germline ends. The CDR3 protein is CAITAGTQETQYF. The DNA of the CDR3 is TGTGCCATCACCGCCGGAACGCAAGAGACCCAGTACTTC.

This clonotype was recorded many times. This chain links TRBV7-9 with TRBJ2-1; 7 bases line up with TRBD2. V lost 1 base, J lost 2 bases, and 2 bases stayed unmatched. The CDR3 covers 15 residues. CDR1 is SEHNR and CDR2 is FQNEAQ in the germline V gene (reference sequence). CDR3 DNA sequence: TGTGCCAGCAGCTTAGGGGGACTAACCTACAATGAGCAGTTCTTC. Translated, it gives CASSLGGLTYNEQFF.

This clonotype was recorded a few times. The V gene is TRBV7-2, the J gene TRBJ1-5; D is undetermined. The CDR3 loop spans 15 amino acids. V was shortened by 3 bases and J by 1 base, with 10 bases between the two germline ends. Looked up from germline, CDR1 is SGHTA and CDR2 is FQGNSA. The DNA for the CDR3 is TGTGCCAGCAGCTTCGGTGATTGGAGCAATCAGCCCCAGCATTTT. It codes for CASSFGDWSNQPQHF. The full variable domain, completed using reference TRBV7-2 and TRBJ1-5, is GAGVSQSPSNKVTEKGKDVELRCDPISGHTALYWYRQSLGQGLEFLIYFQGNSAPDKSGLPSDRFSAERTGGSVSTLTIQRTQQEDSAVYLCASSFGDWSNQPQHFGDGTRLSIL.

The table lists this clonotype with a few counts. The chain carries TRBV4-2 and TRBJ2-3, with 12 bases identical to TRBD2. CDR1 and CDR2 (germline): LGHNA, YNFKEQ. V dropped 1 base and J dropped 4; count of bases not matched to a gene: 3. This CDR3 comprises 16 residues. The CDR3 DNA reads TGTGCCAGCAGCCAAGGGACTAGCGGGGTGTCAGATACGCAGTATTTT. Protein sequence: CASSQGTSGVSDTQYF.

The CDR3 region is CASSVELGAGVTQYF. The CDR3 DNA follows: TGTGCCAGCAGCGTAGAGCTGGGAGCGGGGGTTACGCAGTATTTT. The chain joins TRBV9 to TRBJ2-3; TRBD2 aligns across 8 bases. Germline V gene data show CDR1 as SGDLS and CDR2 as YYNGEE. Losses at the gene ends were 0 bases for V and 8 bases for J; bases not matched to a gene: 8. The CDR3 length is 15 residues.

CDR3 nucleotide sequence: TGCAGTGCCCCCTGGGCAGGGATAGGTGGCTACACCTTC. This gives the protein CSAPWAGIGGYTF. This rearrangement joins TRBV20-1 to TRBJ1-2; D may be TRBD1 (5 bases). Germline V gene lookup returns CDR1 DFQATT and CDR2 SNEGSKA (reference sequence). V was shortened by 6 bases and J by 7 bases, with 18 bases between the two germline ends. The CDR3 is made up of 13 amino acids.

This rearrangement joins TRBV24-1 to TRBJ2-2, with a possible D match to TRBD1 (5 bases). The ends were cut back, 3 bases at V and 5 bases at J, with 21 bases in the middle. Germline V gene sequence: CDR1 KGHDR, CDR2 SFDVKD. The CDR3 runs to 18 residues. The CDR3 region has the DNA TGTGCCACCAGTGATCCTAGGGAAGGCGTCAGGGTTACCGGGGAGCTGTTTTTT. It yields the protein CATSDPREGVRVTGELFF.

The table lists this clonotype with a count of one. J is TRBJ2-3 and V is TRBV20-1; D is uncertain. The CDR3 has 14 amino acids. Germline CDR1 DFQATT, CDR2 SNEGSKA (reference sequence). V was clipped by 1 base and J by 2 bases, with 10 bases between them. CDR3 sequence reads: CSARAQLDTDTQYF. The CDR3 region has the DNA TGCAGTGCTAGAGCTCAACTCGACACAGATACGCAGTATTTT.

This clonotype was detected once. The gene calls are TRBV6-2 or TRBV6-3 and TRBJ2-7; possibly TRBD2 for D (5 bases). The V gene lost 4 bases and the J gene lost 4 bases, with 17 bases spanning the gap. CDR1 and CDR2 (germline): MNHEY, SVGEGT. This CDR3 spans 15 amino acids. In nucleotides, the CDR3 is TGTGCCAGCAGTTCTCGGGGTTCGGCGGTTTACGAGCAGTACTTC. It encodes CASSSRGSAVYEQYF.

This chain uses TRBV10-3 with TRBJ2-3, with D possibly being TRBD1 or TRBD2 (5 bases each). The CDR3 totals 18 residues. The germline V gene encodes CDR1 ENHRY and CDR2 SYGVKD. The V and J ends lost 6 bases and 2 bases respectively, with 24 bases between them. CDR3 sequence: CAIRDLSGTPPHTDTQYF. The CDR3 coding sequence is TGTGCCATCAGAGACCTTTCCGGGACGCCTCCCCACACAGATACGCAGTATTTT.

The table lists this clonotype with a few counts. The chain uses TRBV7-9 and TRBJ2-1; 7 nucleotides match TRBD2. The CDR3 totals 18 residues. Germline V gene sequence: CDR1 SEHNR, CDR2 FQNEAQ (reference sequence). Losses at the gene ends were 4 bases for V and 0 bases for J; bases not matched to a gene: 12. The CDR3 DNA is TGTGCCAGCAGCTACCCCGCTTACGGGGGGAGCTCCTACAATGAGCAGTTCTTC. Translating gives CASSYPAYGGSSYNEQFF. Full variable domain (remainder filled in from reference TRBV7-9 and TRBJ2-1): DTGVSQNPRHKITKRGQNVTFRCDPISEHNRLYWYRQTLGQGPEFLTYFQNEAQLEKSRLLSDRFSAERPKGSFSTLEIQRTEQGDSAMYLCASSYPAYGGSSYNEQFFGPGTRLTVL.

The sample holds a few counts of this clonotype. V is TRBV27 and J is TRBJ2-7; maybe TRBD2 (6 bases). Germline V CDR1 and CDR2: MNHEY, SMNVEV (reference sequence). This CDR3 has 14 residues. The V end was cut by 2 bases, the J end by 0 bases, with 8 bases between. The CDR3 is CASSLRGNSYEQYF. CDR3 DNA sequence: TGTGCCAGCAGTTTACGGGGGAACTCCTACGAGCAGTACTTC.